The clone carrying this TCR beta chain was detected only a few times. What it binds is unknown. This entry is derived from a study of vaccination and CD4 T cells after COVID-19. The wider study: Median time from second vaccine dose to sampling was 72 days (14 to 241).

Sequencing of cultured CD4+ T cell DNA used the Oncomine TCR Beta short-read assay. TCRdb redid the calling of the PCR reads with MiXCR, one entry per CDR3 protein. The data show under 6,500 distinct CDR3 sequences, over 35% seen once. The V gene lost 4 bases and the J gene lost 7 bases, with 11 bases spanning the gap. The CDR3 has 12 residues. Regarding treatment: approximately nine-day PBMC culture with coronavirus spike peptide pools or control peptides (ViraFEST assay). The gene calls are TRBV12-3 or TRBV12-4 and TRBJ2-7; D is possibly TRBD2 (5 bases). Sequencing input: CD4+ T cells from blood, cultured in vitro. The sequence was obtained from a human donor who had recovered from COVID-19. The CDR3 sequence: CASSYASGEQYF. In DNA form, the CDR3 reads TGTGCCAGCAGTTACGCCTCGGGAGAGCAGTACTTC.